This T cell receptor (beta chain) comes out of a study of regulatory T cells in long-lasting Graves disease. As for time point: newly diagnosed GD, antithyroid drugs for less than 3 months. The authors made the TCR library using RNA they extracted from PBMCs. Trimming cost V 0 bases and J 3 bases, with 9 bases left between them. Germline-derived CDR1 and CDR2 are MNHEY and SVGAGI. This CDR3 has 15 amino acids. Relying on iRepertoire HTBI primers and Arm-PCR of CDR3 regions, the team built TCR beta libraries. Each CDR3 protein gets one entry after TCRdb re-called the multiplex PCR reads with MiXCR. The sample has hundreds of thousands of distinct CDR3 sequences; around 17% are singletons. In addition, the sample was reused for a study of T cells in Graves' hyperthyroidism and ophthalmopathy.

The V and J genes are TRBV6-5 and TRBJ2-4, with D possibly TRBD1 on 6 matching bases. The specimen comprised peripheral blood mononuclear cells (PBMCs), sampled at new diagnosis, from a patient treated with antithyroid drugs. The sequence was obtained from a woman in her twenties or thirties with Graves disease. CDR3 bases: TGTGCCAGCAGTTACTCGGCAGGGGTCAAAAACATTCAGTACTTC. It is translated as CASSYSAGVKNIQYF.